Detailed here is one T cell receptor beta chain. Its cognate antigen has yet to be identified. No quality values exist for individual bases; no much larger clone is one base distant. The treatment or condition label here, explained by the study, means: live attenuated yellow fever vaccine strain. PBMCs were isolated from peripheral blood using a standard Ficoll-Paque protocol. Dynabeads CD4 and CD8 positive selection kits were used to isolate the CD4 and CD8 T-cell fractions. TriZol was used to extract RNA from bulk PBMCs, CD4 and CD8 fractions, and dextramer-positive and dextramer-negative fractions. The sample comes from a study of T cells after yellow fever vaccination (dated by TCRdb to the late 2010s). About the investigation overall: The SMART-Seq v4 Ultra Low Input RNA kit was used to prepare libraries from fractions with low cell numbers. To follow T-cell clones before and after both primary and booster YFV17D yellow fever vaccination, bulk TCR alpha and beta repertoires underwent longitudinal sequencing. The cohort comprised two healthy male donors, one aged 18 to 29 and one aged 30 to 40 years. Bulk PBMC replicates and cell subsets were isolated from blood drawn at multiple timepoints before and after both primary and secondary immunization.

On the study overall, not on this receptor specifically: A small share of clonotypes was detected in both CD4 and CD8 compartments, with the overlap likely arising from convergent recombination. Computational filtering was required because FACS-sorted repertoires could contain abundant contaminating clonotypes from the bulk population. Most clones expanded after primary vaccination were re-detected after the booster (almost 98% of CD4 and approximately 85% of CD8), suggesting broad memory maintenance. The secondary T-cell response was weaker than the primary response but faster, peaking on day 5 instead of day 15. Because the study included only a couple of donors, the extent to which the findings can be generalized is limited.

Sequenced using an Illumina NovaSeq 6000. TCR cDNA was synthesized by 5'RACE template switching, which introduced a universal primer site and unique molecular identifiers. cDNA synthesis was primed from both the TCR alpha and TCR beta constant segments. Two PCR steps were used to amplify libraries, with sample barcodes and sequencing adapters being added in the second step. Libraries were sequenced on Illumina HiSeq 2500 (2x100 bp) or NovaSeq (2x150 bp). In the source study's methods: Demultiplexing of reads and collapsing into UMI consensus sequences were performed with MIGEC, and V(D)J alignment was carried out with MiXCR. Vaccine-responding clonotypes were identified with edgeR using replicate PBMC samples, with FDR below 0.01 and a log2 fold change above 5 up to day 15 being required. Each bulk clonotype was labeled CD4 or CD8 based on which sequenced repertoire, CD4 or CD8, contained the clonotype at higher abundance. The public reads were reanalyzed by TCRdb: fastp trimming at Q25, MiXCR alignment, in-frame beta chains only. Each CDR3 protein appears once, grouped with its most common genes and DNA. The V and J calls were determined by TCRdb, not by the authors. A total of approximately 250,000 distinct CDR3 sequences appear in this sample, roughly 4.8% of them only once. Roughly 3% of the sample rests with the top ten.

At the junction V is shortened by 6 bases and J by 0 bases, with 15 bases in between. Looking up the germline V gene (reference sequence) yields CDR1 DFQATT and CDR2 SNEGSKA. Including the terminal cysteine and phenylalanine, the CDR3 comprises 15 residues. Only the CDR3 DNA is retained, 45 bases long and in frame from the first base. Recombination connected TRBV20-1 to TRBJ2-1; TRBD2 might be the D gene, on 6 matching bases. This TCR was sampled from a man younger than 35 who received the YFV17D yellow fever vaccine. Sample: CD4+ T cells sorted from PBMCs, taken on the day of the yellow fever booster vaccination. The nucleotide sequence reads as follows: TGCAGTGCCCTAAGGCCGGGGGACTCCTACAATGAGCAGTTCTTC. Its coded protein is CSALRPGDSYNEQFF.